This entry describes one TCR beta chain. These data originate in a study of T cell responses to AZD1222 COVID-19 vaccine. Sequencing used immunoSEQ multiplex PCR; TCRdb keeps in-frame clones, though not all of them. Of about 110,000 clones listed, 90% are singletons. V was pared by 0 bases and J by 3 bases, with 15 bases between. The CDR3 runs 17 residues. Looked up from germline, CDR1 is MGHRA and CDR2 is YSYEKL. The source was peripheral blood, collected on day 0 of AZD1222 vaccination. This TCR was sampled from an adult in good health. J is TRBJ1-3 and V is TRBV4-1; TRBD1 might be the D (6 bases). CDR3 nucleotides: TGCGCCAGCAGCCAAGATGTGGACAGAGTACTTGGAAACACCATATATTTT. Its translation: CASSQDVDRVLGNTIYF.